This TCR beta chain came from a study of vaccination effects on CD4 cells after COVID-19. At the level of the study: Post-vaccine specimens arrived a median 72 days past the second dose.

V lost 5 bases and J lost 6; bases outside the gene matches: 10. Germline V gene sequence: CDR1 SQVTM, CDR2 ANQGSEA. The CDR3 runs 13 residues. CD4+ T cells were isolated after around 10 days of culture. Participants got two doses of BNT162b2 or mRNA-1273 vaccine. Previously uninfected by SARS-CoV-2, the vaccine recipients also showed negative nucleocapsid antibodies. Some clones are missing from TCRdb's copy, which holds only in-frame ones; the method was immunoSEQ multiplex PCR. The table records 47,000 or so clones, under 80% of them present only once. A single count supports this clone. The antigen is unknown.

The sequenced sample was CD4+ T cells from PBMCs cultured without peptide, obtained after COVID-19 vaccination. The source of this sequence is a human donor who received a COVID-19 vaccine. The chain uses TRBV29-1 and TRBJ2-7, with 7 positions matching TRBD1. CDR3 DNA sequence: TGCAGCGTTTCCGGGACAGTAGGAGCCGAGCAGTACTTC. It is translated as CSVSGTVGAEQYF.